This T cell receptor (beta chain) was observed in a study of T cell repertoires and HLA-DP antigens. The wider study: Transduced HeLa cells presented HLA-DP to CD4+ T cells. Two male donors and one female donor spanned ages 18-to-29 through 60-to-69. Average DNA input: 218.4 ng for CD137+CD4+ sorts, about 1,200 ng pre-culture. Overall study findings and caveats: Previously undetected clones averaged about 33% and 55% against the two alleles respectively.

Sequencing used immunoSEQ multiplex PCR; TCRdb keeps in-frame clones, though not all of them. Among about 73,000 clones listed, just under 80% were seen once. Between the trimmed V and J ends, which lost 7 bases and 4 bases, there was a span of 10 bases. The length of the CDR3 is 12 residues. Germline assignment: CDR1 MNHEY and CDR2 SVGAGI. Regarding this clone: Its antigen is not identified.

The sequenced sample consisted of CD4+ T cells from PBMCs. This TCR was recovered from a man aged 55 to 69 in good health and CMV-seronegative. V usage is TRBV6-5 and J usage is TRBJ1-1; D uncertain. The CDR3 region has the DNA TGTGCCAGCACGGGTCGGGGCACTGAAGCTTTCTTT. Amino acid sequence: CASTGRGTEAFF.